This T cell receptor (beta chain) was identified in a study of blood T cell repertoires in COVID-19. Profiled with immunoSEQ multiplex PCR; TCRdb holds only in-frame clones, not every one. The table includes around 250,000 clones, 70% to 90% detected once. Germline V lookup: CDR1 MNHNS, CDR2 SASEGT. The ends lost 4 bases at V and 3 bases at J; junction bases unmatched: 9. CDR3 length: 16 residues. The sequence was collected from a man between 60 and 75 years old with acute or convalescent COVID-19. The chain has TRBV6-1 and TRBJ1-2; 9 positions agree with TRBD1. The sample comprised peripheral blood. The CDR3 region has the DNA TGTGCCAGCAGTGTTTTCCAGGGACAGGGCGACTATGGCTACACCTTC. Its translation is CASSVFQGQGDYGYTF.